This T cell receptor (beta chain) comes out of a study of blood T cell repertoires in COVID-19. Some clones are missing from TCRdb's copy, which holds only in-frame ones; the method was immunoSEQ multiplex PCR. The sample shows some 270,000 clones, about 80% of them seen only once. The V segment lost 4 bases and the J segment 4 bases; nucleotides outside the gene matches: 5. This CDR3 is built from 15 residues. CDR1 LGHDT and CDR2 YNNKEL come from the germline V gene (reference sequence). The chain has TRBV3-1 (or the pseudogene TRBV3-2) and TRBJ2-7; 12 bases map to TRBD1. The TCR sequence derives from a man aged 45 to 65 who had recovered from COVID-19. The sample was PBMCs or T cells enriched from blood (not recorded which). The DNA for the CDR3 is TGTGCCAGCAGCCCCAGGGACAGGGGGCCTTACGAGCAGTACTTC. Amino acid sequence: CASSPRDRGPYEQYF.